The entry that follows covers one T cell receptor (beta chain) sequence. Its target is unknown. Germline CDR1 is SGHVS and CDR2 is FNYEAQ. This CDR3 has 17 amino acids. Trimming cost V 2 bases and J 0 bases; bases outside gene matches: 5. The record originates from a study of T cell repertoires in cytomegalovirus infection. Study details: Public TCR beta signatures provided an indication of both CMV infection and a matching HLA type. The study's findings and limits: The ex vivo response was dominated by HLA-C-restricted CMV-specific TCR beta clonotypes.

Each CDR3 protein gets one entry after TCRdb re-called the reads with MiXCR. The top ten hold around 13% of the sample, which has fewer than 850,000 distinct CDR3 sequences, almost 30% seen once. V gene TRBV7-6 combines with J gene TRBJ2-2, with 8 nucleotides matching TRBD2. The starting material was cultured CD8+ T cells from PBMCs, obtained from culture after CMV antigen stimulation. The TCR was taken from a human donor in good health (CMV status not recorded). Some clones in this sample may be carry-over from other donors' samples. The CDR3 sequence: CASSLPIAGTNTGELFF. As DNA, the CDR3 is TGTGCCAGCAGCTTACCCATAGCGGGGACGAACACCGGGGAGCTGTTTTTT.